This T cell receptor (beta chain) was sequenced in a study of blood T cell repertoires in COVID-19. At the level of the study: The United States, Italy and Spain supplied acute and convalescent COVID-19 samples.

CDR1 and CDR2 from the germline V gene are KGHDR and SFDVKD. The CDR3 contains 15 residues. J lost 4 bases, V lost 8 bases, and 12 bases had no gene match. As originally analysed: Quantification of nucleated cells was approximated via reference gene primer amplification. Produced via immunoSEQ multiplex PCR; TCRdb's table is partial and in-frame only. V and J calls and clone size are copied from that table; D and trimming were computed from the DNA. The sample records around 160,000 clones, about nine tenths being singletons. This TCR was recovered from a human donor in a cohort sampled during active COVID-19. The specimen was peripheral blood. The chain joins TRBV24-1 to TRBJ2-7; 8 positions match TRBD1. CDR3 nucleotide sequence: TGTGCCACCAAGAAGTGCCCCAGGACAGGGTACGAGCAGTACTTC. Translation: CATKKCPRTGYEQYF.